This T cell receptor beta chain was sequenced during a study of CD8 T cells in Susac syndrome. Random hexamers primed reverse transcription of about 0.45 to 1 ug RNA. The authors amplified TCR beta CDR3 across 54 Vbeta and 13 Jbeta using immunoSEQ multiplex PCR. TCRdb ran MiXCR on the immunoSEQ multiplex PCR reads and lists one entry per CDR3 protein. The sample includes hundreds of thousands of distinct CDR3 sequences, less than 95% of them seen just once. TCR beta sequences were obtained from blood CD8+ and CD4+ T cells. Recently defined diagnostic criteria for definite or probable disease were fulfilled by Susac syndrome patients. TEMRA cells were enriched by FACS, while CD8+ and CD4+ T cells were obtained through a negative isolation that was performed magnetically. The V gene's germline CDR1 is SGHRS and CDR2 YFSETQ. V was trimmed by 4 bases and J by 2 bases, leaving 14 bases between them. The CDR3 runs 15 residues.

This clonotype was obtained from a human donor with Susac syndrome. Specimen: CD4+ T cells from PBMCs. The chain joins TRBV5-1 to TRBJ2-3, with D perhaps assigned TRBD1 or TRBD2 (5 bases each). DNA of the CDR3: TGCGCCAGCAGCCCGGGACGGTGGAACACAGATACGCAGTATTTT. This codes for CASSPGRWNTDTQYF.